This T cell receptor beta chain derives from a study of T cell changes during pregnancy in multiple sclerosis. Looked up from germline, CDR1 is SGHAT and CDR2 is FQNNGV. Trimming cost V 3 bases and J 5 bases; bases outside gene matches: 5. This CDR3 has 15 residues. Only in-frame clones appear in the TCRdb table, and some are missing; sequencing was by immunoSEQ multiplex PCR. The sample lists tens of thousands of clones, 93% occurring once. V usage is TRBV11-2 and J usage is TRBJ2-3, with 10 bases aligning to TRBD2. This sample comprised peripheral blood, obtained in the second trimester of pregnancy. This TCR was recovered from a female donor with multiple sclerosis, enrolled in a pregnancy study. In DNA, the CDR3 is TGTGCCAGCAGCTTCACTAGCGGGACGGAAGATACGCAGTATTTT. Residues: CASSFTSGTEDTQYF.